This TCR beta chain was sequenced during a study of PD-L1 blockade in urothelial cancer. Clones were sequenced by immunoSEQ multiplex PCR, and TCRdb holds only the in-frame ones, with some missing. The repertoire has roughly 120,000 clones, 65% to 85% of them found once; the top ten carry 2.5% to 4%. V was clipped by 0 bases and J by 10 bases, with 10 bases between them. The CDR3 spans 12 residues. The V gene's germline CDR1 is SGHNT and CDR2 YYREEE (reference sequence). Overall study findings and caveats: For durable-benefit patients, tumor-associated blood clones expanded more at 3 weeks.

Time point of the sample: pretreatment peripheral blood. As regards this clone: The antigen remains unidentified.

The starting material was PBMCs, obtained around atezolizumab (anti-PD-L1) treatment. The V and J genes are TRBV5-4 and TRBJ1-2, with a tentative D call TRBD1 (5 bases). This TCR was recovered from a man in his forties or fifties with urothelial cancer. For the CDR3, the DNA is TGTGCCAGCAGCTTGGTAGGGGCGGCCTACACCTTC. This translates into CASSLVGAAYTF.